These 14 T cell receptor beta chains were sequenced from one sample in a study of T cell repertoires in cytomegalovirus infection. For these receptors, no antigen is known. MiXCR was run by TCRdb on the reads, yielding one entry per CDR3 protein. The table records some 500,000 distinct CDR3 sequences, around 40% of them present only once. This specimen consisted of cultured PBMCs, obtained from culture after CMV antigen stimulation. Receptors were obtained from a human donor in good health (CMV status not recorded). Some clones in this sample may be carry-over from other donors' samples.

The sample holds a few counts of this clonotype. The chain recombines TRBV7-6 with TRBJ1-6; a weak D match, TRBD1 (5 bases). CDR1 is SGHVS, CDR2 FNYEAQ, per germline. The ends were cut back, 3 bases at V and 9 bases at J, with 21 bases in the middle. CDR3 length: 17 residues. CDR3 region: CASSFLPRVGMRSPLHF. In nucleotides, the CDR3 is TGTGCCAGCAGCTTCCTACCCAGGGTAGGAATGCGTTCACCCCTCCACTTT.

This clonotype was seen ten or more times. The chain employs TRBV7-2 and TRBJ2-3, with 7 positions matching TRBD2. Germline loops: CDR1 SGHTA, CDR2 FQGNSA. The V gene end was trimmed by 1 base and the J gene end by 6 bases; junction bases not matched to a gene: 13. This CDR3 is 17 amino acids long. CDR3 DNA: TGTGCCAGCAGCTTAGTCTCACTAGCGACTGTCGGGGATACGCAGTATTTT. The encoded protein is CASSLVSLATVGDTQYF.

This clonotype was seen more than once but under ten times. This sequence joins TRBV19 and TRBJ2-3; D not resolved. This CDR3 is built from 13 residues. Looked up from germline, CDR1 is LNHDA and CDR2 is SQIVND (reference sequence). The V end was cut by 4 bases, the J end by 2 bases, with 7 bases between. This CDR3 reads CASSTLDTDTQYF. CDR3 bases: TGTGCCAGTAGTACCCTTGACACAGATACGCAGTATTTT.

This sequence joins TRBV7-2 and TRBJ2-1; no firm D call. Trimming removed 2 bases from V and 8 bases from J, with 7 bases in between. Germline V gives CDR1 SGHTA, CDR2 FQGNSA. This CDR3 contains 12 residues. Here the CDR3 reads CASSLNLYEQFF. For the CDR3, the DNA is TGTGCCAGCAGCTTAAATCTCTATGAGCAGTTCTTC.

In its sample, this clonotype was seen a few times. The J gene is TRBJ2-1, the V gene TRBV7-2, with TRBD2 identical over 7 bases. CDR1 and CDR2 (germline): SGHTA, FQGNSA. The CDR3 spans 15 residues. The V segment lost 5 bases and the J segment 4 bases; nucleotides outside the gene matches: 8. CDR3 in amino acids: CASSPRAGFYNEQFF. The CDR3 DNA follows: TGTGCCAGCAGCCCCAGAGCGGGGTTTTACAATGAGCAGTTCTTC.

This clonotype came up a few times. V usage is TRBV6-1 and J usage is TRBJ2-5; tentative D call: TRBD2 (6 bases). Germline assignment: CDR1 MNHNS and CDR2 SASEGT. The CDR3 runs 13 residues. Between the trimmed V and J ends, which lost 4 bases and 4 bases, there was a span of 10 bases. The CDR3 DNA reads as TGTGCCAGCAGTGGACGCGGGATAGAGACCCAGTACTTC. Translated: CASSGRGIETQYF.

The rearrangement uses TRBV28 and TRBJ1-5; the D gene is possibly TRBD1 (5 bases). Germline lookup yields CDR1 MDHEN and CDR2 SYDVKM. This CDR3 is 15 amino acids long. V was cut by 8 bases and J by 5 bases, with 19 bases left in between. CDR3 nucleotides: TGTGCCAGCCATCCCGCTCCGGTCAGGGATCAGCCCCAGCATTTT. Translated: CASHPAPVRDQPQHF.

The chain employs TRBV12-3 or TRBV12-4 and TRBJ1-5; 7 bases line up with TRBD1. The J segment lost 1 base and the V segment lost 6 bases, leaving 12 bases of the junction unmatched. There are 17 residues in the CDR3. CDR3 nucleotide sequence: TGTGCCAGCAGCTATAGGGGCGGGACAGCGAGCAATCAGCCCCAGCATTTT. This translates into CASSYRGGTASNQPQHF.

The chain joins TRBV7-2 to TRBJ2-1; no definite D call. CDR1 is SGHTA and CDR2 is FQGNSA in the germline V gene. The V gene lost 4 bases and the J gene lost 9 bases, with 19 bases spanning the gap. The CDR3 has 15 residues. Written as DNA, the CDR3 is TGTGCCAGCAGCTCCCCCACGACCGCTTTGGGTGAGCAGTTCTTC. Protein product: CASSSPTTALGEQFF.

In its sample, this clonotype was seen a few times. This chain links TRBV7-8 with TRBJ2-1; D possibly corresponds to TRBD2 (6 bases). The germline V gene encodes CDR1 SGHVS and CDR2 FQNEAQ. The CDR3 loop spans 15 amino acids. The V gene lost 2 bases and the J gene lost 4 bases, with 12 bases spanning the gap. The CDR3 bases are TGTGCCAGCAGCTTAAGGCGGGACTCATACAATGAGCAGTTCTTC. It encodes CASSLRRDSYNEQFF.

The table lists this clonotype with a few counts. The chain carries TRBV6-1 and TRBJ2-4; 8 bases align to TRBD1. This CDR3 contains 17 residues. Germline CDR1 reads MNHNS; CDR2 reads SASEGT. V shed 6 bases, J shed 6 bases, and the junction held 16 bases outside the gene matches. The CDR3 loop is CASREPRTGTGPNIQYF. DNA of the CDR3: TGTGCCAGCAGAGAACCACGGACAGGGACGGGGCCAAACATTCAGTACTTC.

V gene TRBV6-2 or TRBV6-3 combines with J gene TRBJ2-2; D is uncertain. Trimming left V 1 base short and J 6 bases short, with 12 bases between. The CDR3 runs 15 residues. Germline CDR1 is MNHEY and CDR2 is SVGEGT. The CDR3 bases are TGTGCCAGCAGTTACTTGTGGGTAGTCTCCGGGGAGCTGTTTTTT. This gives the protein CASSYLWVVSGELFF.

The rearrangement uses TRBV2 and TRBJ2-1; a possible D gene is TRBD1 (5 bases). The germline CDR1 and CDR2 sequences are SNHLY and FYNNEI. Trimming cost V 4 bases and J 7 bases, with 14 bases left between them. The CDR3 is 14 amino acids. The CDR3 spells CASSVWSPGNEQFF. The CDR3 DNA follows: TGTGCCAGCAGTGTTTGGTCCCCAGGGAATGAGCAGTTCTTC.

The chain uses TRBV2 and TRBJ2-3, with D hard to call. The germline CDR1 and CDR2 sequences are SNHLY and FYNNEI. Trimming cost V 1 base and J 1 base, with 9 bases left between them. This CDR3 has 15 residues. In DNA, the CDR3 is TGTGCCAGCAGTGAAGAGTGGGCGGGCACAGATACGCAGTATTTT. This codes for CASSEEWAGTDTQYF.